A single sample is the source of the 7 T cell receptor beta chains below, sequenced in a study of T-cell reconstitution after alpha-beta-depleted transplantation in children. A TCRbeta library incorporating unique molecular identifiers was prepared. TCRdb reprocessed the PCR reads with MiXCR, giving one entry per CDR3 protein. The sample shows about 300,000 distinct CDR3 sequences, just over 7.5% of them seen only once. The antigens for these receptors are not known. Study observations and caveats: After one year, T-cell counts and TCRbeta diversity mostly came from new T cells.

The source was peripheral blood, collected 360 days after TCRalphabeta/CD19-depleted stem cell transplant. These receptor sequences come from a female patient aged 2-9 years who had a stem cell transplant for Fanconi anemia, so the T cells may come from the graft donor.

This clonotype was observed many times. This chain connects TRBV5-6 to TRBJ2-7; D gene uncertain. Trimming left V 3 bases short and J 2 bases short, with 21 bases between. The germline gives CDR1 SGHDT, CDR2 YYEEEE. The CDR3 consists of 17 residues. The CDR3 DNA sequence: TGTGCCAGCAGCTGGGGTCTTGAGGCCCCCAGAACCTACGAGCAGTACTTC. Its translation: CASSWGLEAPRTYEQYF.

The chain couples TRBV12-3 or TRBV12-4 to TRBJ2-5; D gene ambiguous. This CDR3 has 11 residues. Trimming shortened V by 7 bases and J by 3 bases, and 6 bases separated the two germline ends. CDR3 sequence (DNA): TGTGCCAGCATCCCCGAAGAGACCCAGTACTTC. This codes for CASIPEETQYF.

This clonotype was observed at least ten times. The gene calls are TRBV20-1 and TRBJ2-3; 11 nucleotides line up with TRBD2. CDR1 DFQATT and CDR2 SNEGSKA come from the germline V gene (reference sequence). V lost 5 bases, J lost 4 bases, and 5 bases stayed unmatched. The CDR3 covers 14 residues. The chain's CDR3 is CSAGSGRASDTQYF. CDR3 coding DNA: TGCAGTGCTGGTAGCGGGAGGGCCTCAGATACGCAGTATTTT.

This clonotype came up a few times. The rearrangement joins TRBV7-3 to TRBJ2-5; tentatively, D is TRBD1 (6 bases). V was cut by 5 bases and J by 5 bases, with 15 bases left in between. This CDR3 is 14 amino acids long. Germline V CDR1 and CDR2: SGHTA, FQGTGA. The CDR3 region has the DNA TGTGCCAGCAGCCCACAACAGGGATGGGAGACCCAGTACTTC. This translates into CASSPQQGWETQYF. The full variable domain, its missing parts supplied by reference TRBV7-3 and TRBJ2-5, is GAGVSQTPSNKVTEKGKYVELRCDPISGHTALYWYRQSLGQGPEFLIYFQGTGAADDSGLPNDRFFAVRPEGSVSTLKIQRTERGDSAVYLCASSPQQGWETQYFGPGTRLLVL.

The table lists this clonotype with a few counts. The J gene is TRBJ1-2, the V gene TRBV28; perhaps TRBD1 as D (6 bases). CDR3 size: 11 residues. The germline gives CDR1 MDHEN, CDR2 SYDVKM. V lost 8 bases, J lost 5 bases, and 9 bases lay in between. This CDR3 reads CASAGVYGYTF. CDR3 DNA sequence: TGTGCCAGCGCAGGGGTTTATGGCTACACCTTC.

This clonotype was seen a handful of times. The rearrangement links TRBV18 to TRBJ1-2; the match to TRBD1 covers 8 bases. Germline CDR1 reads KGHSH; CDR2 reads LQKENI. This CDR3 is built from 14 residues. With V trimmed by 4 bases and J by 2 bases, 3 bases remained unmatched. CDR3 region: CASSQNRGNYGYTF. DNA for the CDR3: TGTGCCAGCTCACAGAACAGGGGGAACTATGGCTACACCTTC.

This clonotype has only a few counts. The V and J genes are TRBV10-3 and TRBJ2-1; 7 bases are shared with TRBD2. The CDR3 sequence is 17 residues long. Per germline, CDR1 ENHRY and CDR2 SYGVKD. Trimming removed 4 bases from V and 0 bases from J; junction bases left unmatched: 9. The DNA for the CDR3 is TGTGCCATCAGTGCCGCTCTAGCGGTTAGCTCCTACAATGAGCAGTTCTTC. It codes for CAISAALAVSSYNEQFF.